These 9 T cell receptor beta chains originate from one sample sequenced in a study of T cells in localized non-small cell lung cancer. This table comes from immunoSEQ multiplex PCR, and its TCRdb copy is limited to in-frame clones, with some not included. The sample holds 20,000 to 30,000 clones, about 90% seen once. This specimen consisted of peripheral blood, obtained before any cancer treatment. All receptors come from a male donor aged 60 or over with stage I squamous cell lung carcinoma.

The genes are TRBV30 and TRBJ1-1; TRBD1 agrees at 7 bases. V shed 1 base and J 4 bases; nucleotides not matched to a gene: 9. CDR1 and CDR2 (germline): GTSNPN, SVGIG (reference sequence). CDR3 length: 15 amino acids. The CDR3 here is CAWSAATGRGTEAFF. CDR3 nucleotides: TGTGCCTGGAGTGCAGCGACAGGGCGGGGCACTGAAGCTTTCTTT. The full variable domain, rest sourced from reference TRBV30 and TRBJ1-1, is SQTIHQWPATLVQPVGSPLSLECTVEGTSNPNLYWYRQAAGRGLQLLFYSVGIGQISSEVPQNLSASRPQDRQFILSSKKLLLSDSGFYLCAWSAATGRGTEAFFGQGTRLTVV.

The chain combines TRBV10-1 with TRBJ2-3, with D tentatively TRBD1 (6 bases). Per the germline V gene, CDR1 is WNHNN and CDR2 is SYGVQD (reference sequence). The V gene lost 0 bases and the J gene lost 3 bases, with 19 bases spanning the gap. CDR3 length equals 18 residues. The DNA of the CDR3 is TGCGCCAGCAGTGAGTCGTGGGACAAGGTCACGGGGACAGATACGCAGTATTTT. Translated: CASSESWDKVTGTDTQYF.

The genes are TRBV9 and TRBJ2-7, with D unclear. The CDR3 runs to 14 residues. The germline V gene encodes CDR1 SGDLS and CDR2 YYNGEE. Trimming took off 0 bases at V and 2 bases at J, with 9 bases between the two ends. This chain's CDR3 is CASSVGTAPYEQYF. CDR3 nucleotides: TGTGCCAGCAGCGTAGGGACGGCACCCTACGAGCAGTACTTC.

This chain uses TRBV7-2 with TRBJ2-7, with D perhaps matching TRBD1 (6 bases). This CDR3 is built from 16 residues. Germline V CDR1 and CDR2: SGHTA, FQGNSA. Trimming took 5 bases from V and 0 from J, leaving 17 bases between them. The CDR3 sequence: CASSDPGHARSYEQYF. DNA for the CDR3: TGTGCCAGCAGCGACCCGGGACACGCCCGCTCCTACGAGCAGTACTTC.

The chain joins TRBV6-6 to TRBJ2-3; 10 nucleotides align to TRBD2. Trimming took 6 bases from V and 4 from J; bases not matched to a gene: 7. Germline V gene sequence: CDR1 MNHNY, CDR2 SVGAGI (reference sequence). This CDR3 comprises 15 residues. CDR3: CASRTLAGSADTQYF. CDR3 sequence (DNA): TGTGCCAGCAGAACACTAGCGGGATCGGCAGATACGCAGTATTTT.

This clone has only one observation. The gene calls are TRBV9 and TRBJ2-1, with 7 bases matching TRBD2. V shed 5 bases, J shed 2 bases, and the junction held 7 bases outside the gene matches. The germline gives CDR1 SGDLS, CDR2 YYNGEE. This CDR3 region has 15 residues. CDR3 in amino acids: CASRGVSGAYNEQFF. The CDR3 coding sequence is TGTGCCAGCAGGGGTGTCAGCGGGGCCTACAATGAGCAGTTCTTC.

The chain has TRBV5-6 and TRBJ1-2, with a possible D match to TRBD1 (5 bases). CDR3 length: 13 amino acids. V was cut by 0 bases and J by 5 bases, with 8 bases left in between. Germline V gene data show CDR1 as SGHDT and CDR2 as YYEEEE. CDR3 region: CASSLGRGYGYTF. The CDR3 nucleotides are TGTGCCAGCAGCTTGGGACGGGGGTATGGCTACACCTTC.

The rearrangement joins TRBV18 to TRBJ2-5; 10 positions agree with TRBD2. With V trimmed by 0 bases and J by 4 bases, 5 bases remained unmatched. This CDR3 has 16 residues. Germline loops: CDR1 KGHSH, CDR2 LQKENI. In DNA, the CDR3 is TGTGCCAGCTCACCACCTAGCGGGGGGCGGCGAGAGACCCAGTACTTC. This codes for CASSPPSGGRRETQYF.

The chain joins TRBV5-1 to TRBJ2-3; either TRBD1 or TRBD2 may supply D (5 bases each). Trimming took off 0 bases at V and 4 bases at J, with 9 bases between the two ends. The CDR3 consists of 14 residues. CDR1 is SGHRS, CDR2 YFSETQ, per germline. The CDR3 protein is CASSLGLGADTQYF. CDR3 DNA: TGCGCCAGCAGCTTGGGATTGGGGGCAGATACGCAGTATTTT. Complete variable domain (other parts from reference TRBV5-1 and TRBJ2-3): KAGVTQTPRYLIKTRGQQVTLSCSPISGHRSVSWYQQTPGQGLQFLFEYFSETQRNKGNFPGRFSGRQFSNSRSEMNVSTLELGDSALYLCASSLGLGADTQYFGPGTRLTVL.